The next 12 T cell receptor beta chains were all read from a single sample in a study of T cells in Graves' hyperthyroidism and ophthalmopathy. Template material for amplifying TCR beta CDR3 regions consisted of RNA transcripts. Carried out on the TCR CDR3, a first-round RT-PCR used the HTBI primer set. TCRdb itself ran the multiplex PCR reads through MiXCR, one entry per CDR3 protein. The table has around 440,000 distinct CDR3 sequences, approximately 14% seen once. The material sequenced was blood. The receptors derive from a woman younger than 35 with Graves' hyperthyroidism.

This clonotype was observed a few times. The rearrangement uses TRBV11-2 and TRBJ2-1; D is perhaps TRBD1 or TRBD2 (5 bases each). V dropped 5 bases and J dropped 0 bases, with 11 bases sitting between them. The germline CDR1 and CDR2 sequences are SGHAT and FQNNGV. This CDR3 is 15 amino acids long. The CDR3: CASSLLGDSYNEQFF. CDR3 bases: TGTGCCAGCAGCCTTTTGGGGGACTCCTACAATGAGCAGTTCTTC. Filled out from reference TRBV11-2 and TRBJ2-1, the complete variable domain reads EAGVAQSPRYKIIEKRQSVAFWCNPISGHATLYWYQQILGQGPKLLIQFQNNGVVDDSQLPKDRFSAERLKGVDSTLKIQPAKLEDSAVYLCASSLLGDSYNEQFFGPGTRLTVL.

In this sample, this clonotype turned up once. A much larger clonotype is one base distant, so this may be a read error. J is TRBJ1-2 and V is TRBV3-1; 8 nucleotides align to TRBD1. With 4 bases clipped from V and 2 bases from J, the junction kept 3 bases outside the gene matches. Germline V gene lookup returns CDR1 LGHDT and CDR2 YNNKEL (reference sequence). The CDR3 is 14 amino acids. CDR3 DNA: TGTGCCAGCAGCCCAGGGGGCTTAAACTATGGCTACACCTTC. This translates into CASSPGGLNYGYTF.

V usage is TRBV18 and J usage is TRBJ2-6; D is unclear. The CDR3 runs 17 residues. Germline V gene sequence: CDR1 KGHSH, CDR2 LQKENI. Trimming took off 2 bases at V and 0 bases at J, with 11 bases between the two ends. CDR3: CASSPGGPRSGANVLTF. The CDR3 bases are TGTGCCAGCTCACCAGGTGGGCCCCGCTCTGGGGCCAACGTCCTGACTTTC.

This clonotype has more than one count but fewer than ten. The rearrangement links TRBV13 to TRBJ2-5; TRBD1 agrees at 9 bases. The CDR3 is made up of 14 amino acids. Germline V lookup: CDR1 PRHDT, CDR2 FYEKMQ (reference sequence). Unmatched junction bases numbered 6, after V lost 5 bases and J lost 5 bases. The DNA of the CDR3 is TGTGCCAGCAGCATGGGACAGGGCCAGGAGACCCAGTACTTC. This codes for CASSMGQGQETQYF.

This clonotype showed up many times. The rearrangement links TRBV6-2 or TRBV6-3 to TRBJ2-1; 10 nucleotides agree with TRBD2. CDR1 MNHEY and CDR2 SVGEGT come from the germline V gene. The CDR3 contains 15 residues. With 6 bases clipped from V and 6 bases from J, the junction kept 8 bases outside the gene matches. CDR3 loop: CASRLSGGARNEQFF. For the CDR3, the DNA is TGTGCCAGCAGACTAAGCGGGGGGGCTCGCAATGAGCAGTTCTTC.

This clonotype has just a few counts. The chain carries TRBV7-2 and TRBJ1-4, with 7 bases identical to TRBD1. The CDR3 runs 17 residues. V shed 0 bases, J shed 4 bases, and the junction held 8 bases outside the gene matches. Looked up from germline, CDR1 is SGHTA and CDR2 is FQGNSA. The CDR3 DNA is TGTGCCAGCAGCTTAGCGCCTGGGACAGCTTATAATGAAAAACTGTTTTTT. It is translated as CASSLAPGTAYNEKLFF.

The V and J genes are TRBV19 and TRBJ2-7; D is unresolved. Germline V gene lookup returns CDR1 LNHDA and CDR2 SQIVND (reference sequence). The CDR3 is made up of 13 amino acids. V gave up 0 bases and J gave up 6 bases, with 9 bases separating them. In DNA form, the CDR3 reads TGTGCCAGTAGTATAGATGGGGTCACCGAGCAGTACTTC. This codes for CASSIDGVTEQYF.

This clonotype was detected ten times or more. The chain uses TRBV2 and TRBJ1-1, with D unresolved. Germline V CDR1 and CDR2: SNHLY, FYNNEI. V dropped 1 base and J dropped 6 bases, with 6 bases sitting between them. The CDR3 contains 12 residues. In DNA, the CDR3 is TGTGCCAGCAGTGAAGTAGGCGCTGAAGCTTTCTTT. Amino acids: CASSEVGAEAFF.

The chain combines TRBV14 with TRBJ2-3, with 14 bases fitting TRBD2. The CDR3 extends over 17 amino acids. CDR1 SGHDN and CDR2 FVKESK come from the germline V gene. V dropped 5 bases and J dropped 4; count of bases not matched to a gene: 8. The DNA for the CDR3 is TGTGCCAGCAGCACAGTAGGACTAGCGGGGGGCGCAGATACGCAGTATTTT. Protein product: CASSTVGLAGGADTQYF.

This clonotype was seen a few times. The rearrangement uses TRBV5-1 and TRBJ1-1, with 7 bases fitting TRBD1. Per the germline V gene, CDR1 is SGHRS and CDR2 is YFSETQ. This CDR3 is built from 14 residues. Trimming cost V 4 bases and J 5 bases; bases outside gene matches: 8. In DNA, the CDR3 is TGCGCCAGCAGCATGGACAGGAAGGGGACTGAAGCTTTCTTT. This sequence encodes CASSMDRKGTEAFF.

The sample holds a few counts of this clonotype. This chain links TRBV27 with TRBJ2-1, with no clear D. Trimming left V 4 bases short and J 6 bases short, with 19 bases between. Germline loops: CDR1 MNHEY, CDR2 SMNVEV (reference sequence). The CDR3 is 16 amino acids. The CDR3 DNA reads TGTGCCAGCAGTTACAGCGCCCTCGGATCGTTCAATGAGCAGTTCTTC. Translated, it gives CASSYSALGSFNEQFF.

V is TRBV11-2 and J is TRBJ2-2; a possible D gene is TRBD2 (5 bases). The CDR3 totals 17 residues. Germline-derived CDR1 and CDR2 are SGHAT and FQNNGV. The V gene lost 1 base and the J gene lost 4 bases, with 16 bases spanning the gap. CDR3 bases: TGTGCCAGCAGCTTAGCTAGGTCAACTCGGGGCACCGGGGAGCTGTTTTTT. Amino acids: CASSLARSTRGTGELFF. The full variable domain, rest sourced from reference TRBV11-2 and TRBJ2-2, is EAGVAQSPRYKIIEKRQSVAFWCNPISGHATLYWYQQILGQGPKLLIQFQNNGVVDDSQLPKDRFSAERLKGVDSTLKIQPAKLEDSAVYLCASSLARSTRGTGELFFGEGSRLTVL.